The entry below describes one TCR beta chain. It lacks a known antigen. No quality values exist for individual bases; no much larger clone is one base distant. Using the deep immunoSEQ assay, TCR CDR3 regions were amplified from genomic DNA by multiplex PCR. Extracted genomic DNA from each cell subset was spread evenly across all wells of several immunoSEQ 96-well plates, with each plate serving as a replicate. For sorted subsets, approximately 200 ng of genomic DNA, equivalent to 25,000 to 30,000 T cell genomes, went into each replicate PCR. The purified libraries were quantified using a Qubit 3.0 fluorometer, sized with a Bioanalyzer 2100, and then quantified again using the KAPA Library Quantification kit. Every immunoSEQ 96-well plate was sequenced on a dedicated single-read 150-cycle Illumina NextSeq 550 flow cell. The original pipeline was this. Because the immunoSEQ output included only junctional sequences and no quality scores, the filtering could not be the same as the filtering used for full-length reads. To assign V/J genes and CDR3, sequences were annotated using PyIR, a Python wrapper for IgBLAST v1.9, with IMGT germline references. Reads with weak V/J assignments (E-value above 1e-6), missing CDR3, stop codons, out-of-frame junctions, or ambiguous translated residues were removed. V3J clonotypes were defined by identical inferred V gene, J gene, and CDR3 amino acid sequence. Percentage overlap between repertoires was calculated by dividing the number of shared unique clonotypes by the size of the smaller repertoire. Richness of each repertoire was evaluated using RTK rarefaction, the Chao1 estimator, and Recon v2.1 estimates of unobserved clonotypes. OLGA was used to compute generation probabilities for all TCRbeta clonotypes that the gDNA method yielded from a few donors. TCRdb's version of the immuneACCESS table is confined to in-frame rearrangements and falls short of the full clone set. An unresolved V gene accounts for under half of the shortfall where checked; the remainder is of unknown origin. The V and J calls and clone size are taken from that table; D and trimming were inferred from the DNA. The sample has approximately 250,000 clones on record, 60% to 80% of them singletons. The leading ten clones occupy roughly 11% of the sample.

The donors were healthy, HIV-negative adults who had no recently reported acute infections or vaccinations. All donors were Caucasian adults living in Nashville, Tennessee, USA. CD4+ T cells were enriched by magnetic negative selection; naive cells were then positively selected on CD45RA, and the negative fraction formed the memory subset. Blood was obtained by leukapheresis, after which PBMCs were separated by Ficoll-Histopaque density gradient centrifugation and cryopreserved in liquid nitrogen vapor phase. Analytical flow cytometry was used to check the purity and quantity of each magnetically sorted T cell population. Genomic DNA was isolated from every sorted fraction and measured by UV absorbance on a Nanodrop 2000c. These data are taken from a study of shared clonotypes between healthy human individuals (TCRdb year 2020). Concerning the study at large: The cohort included three men and a couple of women between 18 and 49 years of age. For each donor, CD4 naive and CD4 memory were each given three plates, CD8 naive was given two plates, and CD8 memory was given one plate. To estimate repertoire size and how much clonotypes are shared between individuals, the study performed deep sequencing of blood TCR repertoires from about five healthy adults. To increase sequencing depth and limit assay-specific biases, different laboratories used diverse techniques to prepare libraries and sequence TCR repertoires. Each donor's leukapheresis produced roughly between roughly 0.9 and 8.9 billion PBMCs. Results and caveats for the whole study, not just this receptor: Clonotypes shared by all four sorted-subset donors showed higher generation probabilities than non-shared clonotypes. Sampling was restricted to blood, and TCR repertoires in tissue are likely to differ from TCR repertoires in blood. Based on pairwise subsampling, the degree of clonotype sharing among donors was expected to be affected by sequencing depth. Across a handful of donors, around 5% of naive CD4, roughly 3.3% of naive CD8, 2.3% of memory CD4, and around 0.4% of memory CD8 clonotypes were shared. The genetic and exposure-history diversity represented was limited by the small number of donors. Rarefaction of sorted-subset datasets indicated incomplete sequencing despite the large sequencing depth. Naive subsets generally had larger estimated clonotype richness than memory subsets.

V and J are truncated by 1 base and 5 bases respectively, leaving an intervening sequence of 12 bases. The CDR3 numbers 15 residues from cysteine through phenylalanine. The read is trimmed to its CDR3 DNA, 45 bases read in frame from base 1. CDR1 is given as SGHAT and CDR2 as FQNNGV, both from the germline V gene. The sequence was obtained from a man aged 25 to 45 in good health. Recombination joined TRBV11-2 with TRBJ2-1; the D segment could be TRBD2, given 6 matching bases. The sample was memory CD4+ T cells sorted from blood. The cell subset or site tag for this specimen amounts to: CD45RA-negative fraction. The DNA is TGTGCCAGCAGCTTAGTAGCGGTGGACAACAATGAGCAGTTCTTC. Its product reads: CASSLVAVDNNEQFF.